This paragraph covers one TCR beta chain sequence. At one of its ends the junction is not consistent with the germline gene, which may arise from a read error. These data come from a study of blood T cells in healthy people across ages. CDR3 size: 19 residues. Through a sample-barcoded 5' primer and a J-beta primer mix, a second PCR was run for about 6 to 11 cycles. TCRdb reanalysed the 5' RACE reads using MiXCR and keeps one entry per CDR3 protein. The sample holds roughly 1,100,000 distinct CDR3 sequences, approximately 26% seen once. These data also featured in a second study, about T cells of mothers and their children. Per that study: Sequencing returned over 9 million TCR beta CDR3 reads per mother and around 3 million per child. For unrelated pairs as for related ones, thymic selection shapes TCR recombination output similarly.

The TCR was taken from a girl aged 2-10 years in good health. Input material: blood. The rearrangement uses TRBV12-3 or TRBV12-4 and TRBJ2-7; 9 nucleotides line up with TRBD1. The CDR3 sequence is CASSLGTGYGLGYSYEQYF. As DNA, the CDR3 is TGTGCCAGCAGCTTAGGGACAGGGTATGGATTAGGGTACTCCTACGAGCAGTACTTC.